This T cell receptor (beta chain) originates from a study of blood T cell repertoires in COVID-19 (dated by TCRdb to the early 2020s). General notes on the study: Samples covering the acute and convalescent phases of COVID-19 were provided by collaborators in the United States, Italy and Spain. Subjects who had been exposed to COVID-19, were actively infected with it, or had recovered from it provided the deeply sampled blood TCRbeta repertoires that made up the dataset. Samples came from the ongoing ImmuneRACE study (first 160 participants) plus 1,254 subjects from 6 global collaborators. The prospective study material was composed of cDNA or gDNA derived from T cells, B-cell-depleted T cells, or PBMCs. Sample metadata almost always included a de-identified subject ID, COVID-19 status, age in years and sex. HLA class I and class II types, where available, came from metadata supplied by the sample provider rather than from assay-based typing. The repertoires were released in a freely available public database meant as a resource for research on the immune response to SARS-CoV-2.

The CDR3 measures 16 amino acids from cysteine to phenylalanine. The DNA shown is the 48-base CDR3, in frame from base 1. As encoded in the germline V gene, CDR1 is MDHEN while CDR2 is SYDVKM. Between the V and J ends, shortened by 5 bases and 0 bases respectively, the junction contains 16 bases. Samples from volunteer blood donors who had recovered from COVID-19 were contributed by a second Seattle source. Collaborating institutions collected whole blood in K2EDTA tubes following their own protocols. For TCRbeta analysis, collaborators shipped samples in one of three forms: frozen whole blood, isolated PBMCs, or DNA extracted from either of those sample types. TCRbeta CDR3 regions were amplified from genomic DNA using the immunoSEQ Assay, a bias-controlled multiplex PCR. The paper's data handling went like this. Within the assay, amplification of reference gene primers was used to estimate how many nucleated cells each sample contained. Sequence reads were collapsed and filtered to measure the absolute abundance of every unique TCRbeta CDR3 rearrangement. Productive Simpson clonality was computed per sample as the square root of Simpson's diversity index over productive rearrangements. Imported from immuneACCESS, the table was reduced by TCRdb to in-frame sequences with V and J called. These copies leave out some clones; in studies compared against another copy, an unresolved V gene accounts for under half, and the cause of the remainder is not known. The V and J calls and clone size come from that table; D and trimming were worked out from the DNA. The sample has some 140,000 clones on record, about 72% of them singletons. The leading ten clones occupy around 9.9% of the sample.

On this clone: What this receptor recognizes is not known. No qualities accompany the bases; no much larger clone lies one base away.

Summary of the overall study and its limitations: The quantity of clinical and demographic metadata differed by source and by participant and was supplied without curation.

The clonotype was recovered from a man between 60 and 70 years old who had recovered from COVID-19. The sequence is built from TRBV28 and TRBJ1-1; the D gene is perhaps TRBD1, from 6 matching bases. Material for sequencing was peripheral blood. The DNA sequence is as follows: TGTGCCAGCAGTACGGACAGACACCTTATGAACACTGAAGCTTTCTTT. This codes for CASSTDRHLMNTEAFF.